This passage covers 26 T cell receptor beta chains from one sample sequenced in a study of T cell responses to AZD1222 COVID-19 vaccine. Clones were read by immunoSEQ multiplex PCR, and TCRdb kept only the in-frame ones, dropping some. In the table there are 50,000 to 65,000 clones, 86% of which are singletons. The material was peripheral blood, obtained 28 days after the second AZD1222 dose. These receptors were collected from an adult who received the AZD1222 COVID-19 vaccine.

This clone was observed a single time. This rearrangement joins TRBV7-9 to TRBJ2-7; D remains ambiguous. Germline V gene data show CDR1 as SEHNR and CDR2 as FQNEAQ (reference sequence). The CDR3 contains 15 residues. V was cut by 3 bases and J by 0 bases, with 12 bases left in between. CDR3 coding DNA: TGTGCCAGCAGCTTCGGTGGATGGAACTCCTACGAGCAGTACTTC. Encoded protein: CASSFGGWNSYEQYF. The variable domain in full, completed from reference TRBV7-9 and TRBJ2-7, reads DTGVSQNPRHKITKRGQNVTFRCDPISEHNRLYWYRQTLGQGPEFLTYFQNEAQLEKSRLLSDRFSAERPKGSFSTLEIQRTEQGDSAMYLCASSFGGWNSYEQYFGPGTRLTVT.

This clone was counted a single time. The gene calls are TRBV7-8 and TRBJ2-1, with TRBD2 matching over 9 bases. The J segment lost 5 bases and the V segment lost 7 bases, leaving 6 bases of the junction unmatched. Germline V gene sequence: CDR1 SGHVS, CDR2 FQNEAQ. The CDR3 covers 14 residues. The CDR3 DNA reads as TGTGCCAGCACCGGACTAGCGTGGAACAATGAGCAGTTCTTC. It encodes CASTGLAWNNEQFF.

The J gene is TRBJ2-5, the V gene TRBV21-1; no DNA check was done on the table's D call, TRBD2. TRBV21-1 has pseudogene status. There are 16 residues in the CDR3. DNA for the CDR3: TGTGCCAGCACCGAGTTCGGGGCGGGAGGGGGAGAGACCCAGTACTTC. It encodes CASTEFGAGGGETQYF.

The chain recombines TRBV27 with TRBJ1-6, with TRBD1 matching over 10 bases. The ends lost 6 bases at V and 9 bases at J; junction bases unmatched: 5. Germline lookup yields CDR1 MNHEY and CDR2 SMNVEV (reference sequence). The CDR3 has 14 amino acids. The CDR3, as DNA: TGTGCCAGCAGATTTGACAGGGGGCCTTCACCCCTCCACTTT. Protein sequence: CASRFDRGPSPLHF.

CDR3 protein: CASSLTGVGNTIYF. As DNA, the CDR3 is TGCGCCAGCAGCTTAACAGGGGTGGGAAACACCATATATTTT. The chain uses TRBV5-1 and TRBJ1-3, with 7 nucleotides matching TRBD1. The CDR3 sequence is 14 residues long. The germline V gene encodes CDR1 SGHRS and CDR2 YFSETQ. J was trimmed by 4 bases and V by 2 bases; bases with no gene match: 3.

The rearrangement links TRBV24-1 to TRBJ2-7; no definite D call. V shed 5 bases and J shed 5 bases, with 21 bases lying between them. The CDR3 sequence is 16 residues long. Looked up from germline, CDR1 is KGHDR and CDR2 is SFDVKD. The CDR3 here is CATSVFPPLPRNEQYF. CDR3 bases: TGTGCCACCAGTGTCTTCCCTCCTTTGCCCCGCAACGAGCAGTACTTC.

CDR3 DNA: TGTGCCAGCAGCTCCGGGACAGTGAGTGGCTACACCTTC. This encodes CASSSGTVSGYTF. The genes are TRBV5-4 and TRBJ1-2, with 7 nucleotides matching TRBD1. J lost 7 bases, V lost 3 bases, and 6 bases had no gene match. Germline-derived CDR1 and CDR2 are SGHNT and YYREEE (reference sequence). The CDR3 runs 13 residues.

The chain uses TRBV4-1 and TRBJ2-5; perhaps TRBD2 as D (7 bases). Germline V gene lookup returns CDR1 MGHRA and CDR2 YSYEKL. V was pared by 4 bases and J by 6 bases, with 24 bases between. CDR3 size: 17 residues. The CDR3 region is CASSPSSAGAGVKTQYF. In nucleotides, the CDR3 is TGCGCCAGCAGCCCTTCTTCCGCGGGGGCCGGGGTGAAGACCCAGTACTTC.

This chain uses TRBV6-5 with TRBJ1-2, with D possibly being TRBD1 (5 bases). This CDR3 region has 15 residues. Germline CDR1 reads MNHEY; CDR2 reads SVGAGI. V lost 5 bases, J lost 8 bases, and 21 bases lay in between. CDR3 sequence: CASSPDRDYVSGYTF. CDR3 bases: TGTGCCAGCAGTCCAGACAGAGACTATGTATCCGGCTACACCTTC.

The J gene is TRBJ1-6, the V gene TRBV18, with 7 bases fitting TRBD1. V was pared by 4 bases and J by 7 bases, with 4 bases of the junction left unmatched. CDR3 length: 14 amino acids. In germline, CDR1 is KGHSH, CDR2 LQKENI. In DNA, the CDR3 is TGTGCCAGCTCACAGGGACAGACGAATTCACCCCTCCACTTT. Protein product: CASSQGQTNSPLHF. Full variable domain (remainder filled in from reference TRBV18 and TRBJ1-6): NAGVMQNPRHLVRRRGQEARLRCSPMKGHSHVYWYRQLPEEGLKFMVYLQKENIIDESGMPKERFSAEFPKEGPSILRIQQVVRGDSAAYFCASSQGQTNSPLHFGNGTRLTVT.

This chain uses TRBV9 with TRBJ2-1; 12 bases match TRBD2. Germline V gene lookup returns CDR1 SGDLS and CDR2 YYNGEE. The CDR3 is 15 amino acids. With V trimmed by 0 bases and J by 8 bases, 3 bases remained unmatched. The CDR3 DNA reads TGTGCCAGCAGCGTAGGAGCTAGCGGGGGGGATGAGCAGTTCTTC. Its protein product is CASSVGASGGDEQFF.

The V call is TRBV30, the J call TRBJ1-5; D ambiguous. V dropped 0 bases and J dropped 5 bases, with 11 bases sitting between them. Germline-derived CDR1 and CDR2 are GTSNPN and SVGIG (reference sequence). This CDR3 has 14 residues. Here the CDR3 reads CAWSVPTPDQPQHF. CDR3 nucleotides: TGTGCCTGGAGTGTACCGACACCAGATCAGCCCCAGCATTTT.

This clone has a handful of counts. The chain combines TRBV27 with TRBJ1-1; maybe TRBD1 (5 bases). Trimming pared 6 bases from V and 4 bases from J, leaving 15 bases between. The CDR3 consists of 14 residues. CDR1 and CDR2 from the germline V gene are MNHEY and SMNVEV (reference sequence). The DNA of the CDR3 is TGTGCCAGCAGAATTCGGCCGGGGGGCACTGAAGCTTTCTTT. Residues: CASRIRPGGTEAFF.

This clone was found a few times. Written as DNA, the CDR3 is TGTGCCAGCAGCCTGAGGGGGATCTCTGGGGCCAACGTCCTGACTTTC. It yields the protein CASSLRGISGANVLTF. V and J are TRBV7-2 and TRBJ2-6, with D perhaps matching TRBD1 (6 bases). Germline V CDR1 and CDR2: SGHTA, FQGNSA. V was cut by 5 bases and J by 0 bases, with 11 bases left in between. This CDR3 region has 16 residues.

The chain recombines TRBV5-1 with TRBJ2-5; 11 bases are shared with TRBD1. Germline-derived CDR1 and CDR2 are SGHRS and YFSETQ. V was clipped by 4 bases and J by 4 bases; unmatched bases: 3. The CDR3 contains 14 residues. This chain's CDR3 is CASSTDRGLETQYF. The DNA of the CDR3 is TGCGCCAGCAGCACGGACAGGGGGCTAGAGACCCAGTACTTC.

The genes are TRBV23-1 and TRBJ2-7, with D hard to call. TRBV23-1 is reported as an ORF; its role is uncertain. V was clipped by 2 bases and J by 0 bases, with 26 bases between them. CDR3 length: 20 residues. DNA of the CDR3: TGCGCCAGCAGTCAAACCCCACCATCCGGGCCCCTCTCCCTCTCCTACGAGCAGTACTTC. Encoded protein: CASSQTPPSGPLSLSYEQYF.

The chain carries TRBV5-1 and TRBJ2-2; D is possibly TRBD1 or TRBD2 (5 bases each). The V and J ends lost 5 bases and 4 bases respectively, with 18 bases between them. The CDR3 is 16 residues long. Germline V lookup: CDR1 SGHRS, CDR2 YFSETQ. CDR3 nucleotide sequence: TGCGCCAGCAGTGACCTGGGTCGGGGCGGCACCGGGGAGCTGTTTTTT. As protein: CASSDLGRGGTGELFF.

The chain combines TRBV7-8 with TRBJ2-7; the D gene could be TRBD1 or TRBD2 (6 bases each). Trimming shortened V by 0 bases and J by 3 bases, and 15 bases separated the two germline ends. This CDR3 contains 16 residues. Germline CDR1 and CDR2: SGHVS and FQNEAQ. The CDR3 DNA reads TGTGCCAGCAGCTTAGCTCGGGGGCGCGAAGTCTACGAGCAGTACTTC. This gives the protein CASSLARGREVYEQYF.

The CDR3 DNA is TGTGCCAGTAGTATAGGGTATGGGGGGACTGAAGCTTTCTTT. Its translation is CASSIGYGGTEAFF. This chain links TRBV19 with TRBJ1-1; tentatively, D is TRBD1 (5 bases). The germline V and J ends were trimmed by 1 base and 5 bases, with 11 bases remaining between them. This CDR3 comprises 14 residues. Germline V lookup: CDR1 LNHDA, CDR2 SQIVND (reference sequence).

The chain joins TRBV27 to TRBJ2-1; either TRBD1 or TRBD2 may fit D (5 bases each). V lost 3 bases to trimming and J lost 6 bases, with 15 bases between them. The CDR3 totals 15 residues. From germline, CDR1 is MNHEY and CDR2 SMNVEV (reference sequence). CDR3: CASSFRWGISNEQFF. The CDR3 nucleotides are TGTGCCAGCAGTTTTAGGTGGGGGATAAGCAATGAGCAGTTCTTC.

This clone was seen once. V usage is TRBV5-1 and J usage is TRBJ1-3; a possible D gene is TRBD1 (5 bases). CDR3 size: 14 residues. CDR1 and CDR2 from the germline V gene are SGHRS and YFSETQ. V dropped 2 bases and J dropped 8 bases, with 14 bases sitting between them. As DNA, the CDR3 is TGCGCCAGCAGCTTCCAGGGCCTGGACGACACCATATATTTT. Its translation: CASSFQGLDDTIYF.

The chain uses TRBV7-9 and TRBJ2-3; 12 bases align to TRBD2. The CDR3 runs 16 residues. J gave up 4 bases and V 1 base, and 3 bases lay outside the gene matches. From germline, CDR1 is SEHNR and CDR2 FQNEAQ (reference sequence). The DNA for the CDR3 is TGTGCCAGCAGCTTAGGACTAGCGGGGGACCCAGATACGCAGTATTTT. It yields the protein CASSLGLAGDPDTQYF.

This chain connects TRBV5-1 to TRBJ1-6; no definite D call. Germline V gene lookup returns CDR1 SGHRS and CDR2 YFSETQ. V shed 0 bases and J shed 4 bases, with 5 bases lying between them. The CDR3 sequence is 14 residues long. CDR3 sequence: CASSLEVYNSPLHF. For the CDR3, the DNA is TGCGCCAGCAGCTTGGAGGTTTATAATTCACCCCTCCACTTT.

This clone was counted only a few times. V usage is TRBV11-2 and J usage is TRBJ2-3; TRBD2 agrees at 8 bases. Germline CDR1 SGHAT, CDR2 FQNNGV. This CDR3 has 15 residues. V lost 3 bases, J lost 5 bases, and 7 bases stayed unmatched. The CDR3 reads CASSLGRGARDTQYF. The CDR3 bases are TGTGCCAGCAGCTTGGGGCGGGGGGCGCGAGATACGCAGTATTTT.

J is TRBJ2-7 and V is TRBV7-2; TRBD2 is a possible D gene (6 bases). Germline V CDR1 and CDR2: SGHTA, FQGNSA. Trimming removed 5 bases at V and 9 bases at J, with 17 bases between. The CDR3 has 13 amino acids. The CDR3, as DNA: TGTGCCAGCAGCGTATCGGGAGACCCCAGGCAGTACTTC. Its protein product is CASSVSGDPRQYF.

This chain links TRBV5-1 with TRBJ2-2; 9 nucleotides line up with TRBD1. With V trimmed by 4 bases and J by 6 bases, 16 bases remained unmatched. The CDR3 loop spans 18 amino acids. Germline assignment: CDR1 SGHRS and CDR2 YFSETQ. CDR3 bases: TGCGCCAGCAGCCCACTCCCTCCGACAGGGGGAATTGCCGGGGAGCTGTTTTTT. This encodes CASSPLPPTGGIAGELFF.